This T cell receptor (beta chain) was retrieved from a study of T cells in Graves' hyperthyroidism and ophthalmopathy. This clonotype was detected many times. Its antigen is unknown. Amplification targeted TCR beta CDR3 regions from RNA transcripts. First-round RT-PCR with HTBI primers amplified the TCR CDR3 region. MiXCR, applied by TCRdb to the multiplex PCR reads, yields one record per CDR3 protein. The data contain some 770,000 distinct CDR3 sequences, 16% of them singletons. Patients having uncontrolled infection, another autoimmune disease, pregnancy or lactation were not included. Germline V gene data show CDR1 as SGHNT and CDR2 as YENEEA. Trimming cost V 1 base and J 4 bases, with 8 bases left between them. This CDR3 has 14 residues. Study outcomes and limitations: Model-based prediction identified ophthalmopathy a median approximately 6.2 months prior to its onset. In the analysis, a 13 V-J model separated ophthalmopathy from stable hyperthyroidism.

The sequence was obtained from a man aged 18 to 30 with Graves' hyperthyroidism. This sequence joins TRBV11-3 and TRBJ2-1; tentative D call: TRBD1 (5 bases). Sequenced sample: blood. DNA of the CDR3: TGTGCCAGCAGCTTAGGACAGCAGTACAATGAGCAGTTCTTC. It codes for CASSLGQQYNEQFF.